This section outlines one T cell receptor beta chain sequence together with its context. The antigen is undetermined. This CDR3 comprises 17 residues. Germline V lookup: CDR1 SGHNT, CDR2 YENEEA. With V trimmed by 5 bases and J by 5 bases, 14 bases remained unmatched. The data are from a study of T cell repertoires in ileal Crohn's disease. On the study more broadly: Patients had a median approximately 8-year disease duration, and under 45% were active smokers. Surgery for a complication: stricturing in about 61%, penetrating in approximately 40%. Points from the study as a whole: Clonal expansions were more frequent in active smokers than non-smokers at surgery. Every patient over 26.8% clonality showed endoscopic recurrence.

The method was immunoSEQ multiplex PCR; TCRdb's version includes in-frame clones alone and lacks a portion of them. The table includes about 7,000 clones, around 70% detected once. Source material: ileal tissue. This clonotype was sampled from an adult with Crohn's disease. V is TRBV11-3 and J is TRBJ1-2; 10 bases fit TRBD1. CDR3 sequence: CASSHPGQGISGYGYTF. The DNA of the CDR3 is TGTGCCAGCAGCCACCCGGGACAGGGGATCTCCGGGTATGGCTACACCTTC.